A single sample gave rise to the 22 T cell receptor beta chains below, sequenced in a study of T-cell reconstitution after alpha-beta-depleted transplantation in children. For TCRbeta, the library was prepared with unique molecular identifiers. TCRdb reprocessed the PCR reads with MiXCR, giving one entry per CDR3 protein. The sample consists of around 680,000 distinct CDR3 sequences, 16% of them appearing once. Sequencing was performed on PBMCs from the stem cell graft donor, taken from the stem cell graft. These receptors originate from a human donor who donated a stem cell graft to a child with acute myeloid leukemia.

This clonotype was seen repeatedly, ten times or more. The J gene is TRBJ1-2, the V gene TRBV6-1; D possibly corresponds to TRBD1 (5 bases). This CDR3 region has 14 residues. Germline loops: CDR1 MNHNS, CDR2 SASEGT. V was shortened by 7 bases and J by 4 bases, with 16 bases between the two germline ends. The CDR3 nucleotides are TGTGCCAGCATCCCAGGTGCAGGGATCTATGGCTACACCTTC. Its protein is CASIPGAGIYGYTF.

This clonotype was seen many times. CDR3 DNA sequence: TGCAGTGCTAGAGATAGGCGGGGGGCCTACGAGCAGTACTTC. This encodes CSARDRRGAYEQYF. The rearrangement links TRBV20-1 to TRBJ2-7; 8 bases map to TRBD2. Germline loops: CDR1 DFQATT, CDR2 SNEGSKA (reference sequence). The J segment lost 2 bases and the V segment lost 0 bases, leaving 3 bases of the junction unmatched. The CDR3 sequence is 14 residues long.

The V call is TRBV4-1, the J call TRBJ1-4; D is possibly TRBD1 (6 bases). CDR1 and CDR2 (germline): MGHRA, YSYEKL. The V gene lost 0 bases and the J gene lost 8 bases, with 13 bases spanning the gap. CDR3 length equals 15 residues. The CDR3 region is CASSQDPGVGEKLFF. The CDR3 nucleotides are TGCGCCAGCAGCCAAGATCCAGGGGTTGGAGAAAAACTGTTTTTT.

The CDR3 reads CASSVGLSWTEAFF. CDR3 DNA: TGTGCCAGCAGCGTAGGGCTCAGTTGGACTGAAGCTTTCTTT. The chain recombines TRBV9 with TRBJ1-1; no firm D call. The CDR3 consists of 14 residues. The ends were cut back, 0 bases at V and 5 bases at J, with 11 bases in the middle. Germline lookup yields CDR1 SGDLS and CDR2 YYNGEE.

Concerning this clonotype: A clone one base away is much larger, so this may be a read error. The V call is TRBV20-1, the J call TRBJ1-3; D gene unclear. CDR1 is DFQATT and CDR2 is SNEGSKA in the germline V gene (reference sequence). CDR3 length: 15 residues. CDR3 DNA sequence: TGCAGTGCTAGAGAGATTGGGCAAATTGGAAACGCCATATATTTT. This gives the protein CSAREIGQIGNAIYF.

This clonotype has at least ten counts. This sequence joins TRBV29-1 and TRBJ1-1, with D unclear. The CDR3 loop spans 14 amino acids. Germline values: CDR1 SQVTM, CDR2 ANQGSEA. V dropped 4 bases and J dropped 4 bases, with 16 bases sitting between them. As DNA, the CDR3 is TGCAGCGTTGTTTGGGGTGAAATGACCACTGAAGCTTTCTTT. Translation: CSVVWGEMTTEAFF.

The chain combines TRBV7-9 with TRBJ2-3; D ambiguous. The CDR3 has 15 amino acids. The germline V gene encodes CDR1 SEHNR and CDR2 FQNEAQ (reference sequence). The ends were cut back, 2 bases at V and 1 base at J, with 10 bases in the middle. The CDR3 sequence: CASSLKGEGTDTQYF. CDR3 DNA sequence: TGTGCCAGCAGCTTAAAGGGTGAGGGCACAGATACGCAGTATTTT. Filled out from reference TRBV7-9 and TRBJ2-3, the complete variable domain reads DTGVSQNPRHKITKRGQNVTFRCDPISEHNRLYWYRQTLGQGPEFLTYFQNEAQLEKSRLLSDRFSAERPKGSFSTLEIQRTEQGDSAMYLCASSLKGEGTDTQYFGPGTRLTVL.

This clonotype was observed at least ten times. The J gene is TRBJ2-4, the V gene TRBV12-3 or TRBV12-4; the D is unclear. This CDR3 is 16 amino acids long. V lost 2 bases, J lost 0 bases, and 11 bases lay in between. DNA for the CDR3: TGTGCCAGCAGTTTAAGTGGCATGAGAGCCAAAAACATTCAGTACTTC. This encodes CASSLSGMRAKNIQYF.

In its sample, this clonotype was seen many times. The V and J genes are TRBV20-1 and TRBJ2-5; 7 nucleotides match TRBD2. This CDR3 comprises 16 residues. Trimming removed 6 bases from V and 5 bases from J; junction bases left unmatched: 18. The germline CDR1 and CDR2 sequences are DFQATT and SNEGSKA (reference sequence). The CDR3 reads CSAPMSGAPEVETQYF. The CDR3 nucleotides read TGCAGTGCCCCCATGAGCGGGGCTCCCGAGGTGGAGACCCAGTACTTC.

This clonotype has a handful of counts. V gene TRBV6-2 or TRBV6-3 combines with J gene TRBJ1-5; D not certain. This CDR3 comprises 14 residues. In germline, CDR1 is MNHEY, CDR2 SVGEGT. Trimming took off 6 bases at V and 2 bases at J, with 11 bases between the two ends. CDR3 DNA sequence: TGTGCCAGCAGCCCCCTCGCGCGCAATCAGCCCCAGCATTTT. Protein sequence: CASSPLARNQPQHF.

This clonotype was counted only a few times. The chain links TRBV7-3 to TRBJ2-2; no clear D gene. The germline V gene encodes CDR1 SGHTA and CDR2 FQGTGA. This CDR3 contains 16 residues. Between the trimmed V and J ends, which lost 1 base and 1 base, there was a span of 10 bases. The CDR3 is CASSLRLVMNTGELFF. As DNA, the CDR3 is TGTGCCAGCAGCTTAAGGCTAGTCATGAACACCGGGGAGCTGTTTTTT. The full variable domain, rest sourced from reference TRBV7-3 and TRBJ2-2, is GAGVSQTPSNKVTEKGKYVELRCDPISGHTALYWYRQSLGQGPEFLIYFQGTGAADDSGLPNDRFFAVRPEGSVSTLKIQRTERGDSAVYLCASSLRLVMNTGELFFGEGSRLTVL.

J is TRBJ1-5 and V is TRBV12-3 or TRBV12-4, with a tentative D call TRBD1 (6 bases). V lost 4 bases to trimming and J lost 3 bases, with 22 bases between them. The CDR3 length is 18 residues. CDR3 protein: CASSWAGDRMWNNQPQHF. CDR3 in DNA: TGTGCCAGCAGTTGGGCAGGGGATCGGATGTGGAACAATCAGCCCCAGCATTTT.

This clonotype was seen ten or more times. The chain has TRBV7-2 and TRBJ2-1; a possible D gene is TRBD2 (6 bases). Trimming removed 2 bases at V and 7 bases at J, with 21 bases between. CDR1 and CDR2 (germline): SGHTA, FQGNSA. The length of the CDR3 is 17 residues. The CDR3 region has the DNA TGTGCCAGCAGCTTAAGTCTCTTCGGACAAGGAGGGAATGAGCAGTTCTTC. As protein: CASSLSLFGQGGNEQFF.

This clonotype was seen more than once but under ten times. This CDR3 reads CASSSRGQLRQMNTEAFF. CDR3 in DNA: TGCGCCAGCAGCTCCCGTGGACAGCTGCGGCAAATGAACACTGAAGCTTTCTTT. This sequence joins TRBV5-1 and TRBJ1-1, with a tentative D call TRBD1 (6 bases). This CDR3 is built from 18 residues. Germline CDR1 SGHRS, CDR2 YFSETQ. V lost 3 bases and J 0 bases, leaving 21 bases between the germline ends.

The table lists this clonotype with a few counts. The chain couples TRBV20-1 to TRBJ1-2; TRBD1 might be the D (6 bases). The CDR3 consists of 11 residues. Germline V gene lookup returns CDR1 DFQATT and CDR2 SNEGSKA (reference sequence). With 4 bases removed from V and 3 bases from J, the gap between germline ends came to 6 bases. The CDR3 loop reads CSANRDYGYTF. DNA of the CDR3: TGCAGTGCTAACAGGGACTATGGCTACACCTTC.

This chain uses TRBV6-5 with TRBJ1-2, with D hard to call. V dropped 5 bases and J dropped 8 bases, with 15 bases sitting between them. The CDR3 is made up of 13 amino acids. Germline-derived CDR1 and CDR2 are MNHEY and SVGAGI. The CDR3, as DNA: TGTGCCAGCAGTCCATCTCAGAGAGGGGGCTACACCTTC. The encoded protein is CASSPSQRGGYTF.

A few counts support this clonotype. The V call is TRBV20-1, the J call TRBJ1-1; 7 nucleotides line up with TRBD1. This CDR3 spans 14 amino acids. J lost 5 bases, V lost 6 bases, and 12 bases had no gene match. Germline CDR1 is DFQATT and CDR2 is SNEGSKA (reference sequence). The CDR3 here is CSAPSRGPGTEAFF. In DNA form, the CDR3 reads TGCAGTGCCCCCTCAAGGGGGCCGGGAACTGAAGCTTTCTTT.

This clonotype occurred a few times. The chain employs TRBV12-3 or TRBV12-4 and TRBJ1-2, with D unclear. The CDR3 has 15 residues. V was trimmed by 4 bases and J by 6 bases, leaving 18 bases between them. CDR3: CASSSEGLPWDGYTF. As DNA, the CDR3 is TGTGCCAGCAGTTCCGAAGGACTCCCCTGGGATGGCTACACCTTC.

The chain employs TRBV5-1 and TRBJ2-7; 7 nucleotides agree with TRBD1. The CDR3 length is 16 residues. CDR1 SGHRS and CDR2 YFSETQ come from the germline V gene. After removal of 0 bases from V and 0 bases from J, the junction contained 6 bases not matched to a gene. CDR3 sequence (DNA): TGCGCCAGCAGCTTGGTCTGGACAGGTAACTCCTACGAGCAGTACGTC. Translating it yields CASSLVWTGNSYEQYV.

This clonotype appeared many times. The chain couples TRBV20-1 to TRBJ2-3; 8 nucleotides match TRBD1. The CDR3 consists of 14 residues. Per the germline V gene, CDR1 is DFQATT and CDR2 is SNEGSKA (reference sequence). The ends lost 0 bases at V and 3 bases at J; junction bases unmatched: 2. The CDR3 DNA follows: TGCAGTGCTAGAGACGGACAGGGAACAGATACGCAGTATTTT. It specifies CSARDGQGTDTQYF.

The CDR3 loop reads CASGLIGGDNEQFF. In DNA form, the CDR3 reads TGCGCCAGCGGCCTTATAGGGGGTGACAATGAGCAGTTCTTC. The V call is TRBV5-1, the J call TRBJ2-1, with D possibly being TRBD1 (6 bases). The CDR3 contains 14 residues. V gave up 7 bases and J gave up 5 bases, with 16 bases separating them. Germline CDR1 SGHRS, CDR2 YFSETQ.

The gene calls are TRBV4-3 and TRBJ2-7, with a possible D match to TRBD1 (6 bases). Germline V gene lookup returns CDR1 LGHNA and CDR2 YSLEER. The ends were cut back, 5 bases at V and 0 bases at J, with 14 bases in the middle. The CDR3 extends over 15 amino acids. CDR3 sequence: CASSSHTGSSYEQYF. CDR3 nucleotide sequence: TGCGCCAGCAGCTCACATACAGGGTCCTCCTACGAGCAGTACTTC.